This TCR beta chain was recorded in a study of cytomegalovirus exposure and HLA in healthy donors. Background on the study: The platform used for the 110 or so validation repertoires matched that of the roughly 670 first-cohort repertoires, a later analysis reported. Study results and caveats: Testing in vitro showed a few CMV-associated chains specific for CMV antigens. Researchers counted roughly 160 TCR beta chains as cytomegalovirus-associated.

Of note for this clone: Its matching antigen is unknown.

Trimming took 3 bases from V and 5 from J, leaving 10 bases between them. From germline, CDR1 is SNHLY and CDR2 FYNNEI. The CDR3 is made up of 13 amino acids. The table came from immunoSEQ multiplex PCR; TCRdb's copy has only in-frame clones and leaves some out. The sample holds hundreds of thousands of clones; less than 85% are singletons and the top ten take around 5.5%. Sequencing was carried out using PBMCs. This chain uses TRBV2 with TRBJ1-1; D perhaps matches TRBD1 (5 bases). This TCR was sampled from a young woman in good health and CMV-seronegative. In DNA form, the CDR3 reads TGTGCCAGCAGTGAGGCGGGACGGACTGAAGCTTTCTTT. It specifies CASSEAGRTEAFF. The full variable domain, completed using reference TRBV2 and TRBJ1-1, is EPEVTQTPSHQVTQMGQEVILRCVPISNHLYFYWYRQILGQKVEFLVSFYNNEISEKSEIFDDQFSVERPDGSNFTLKIRSTKLEDSAMYFCASSEAGRTEAFFGQGTRLTVV.